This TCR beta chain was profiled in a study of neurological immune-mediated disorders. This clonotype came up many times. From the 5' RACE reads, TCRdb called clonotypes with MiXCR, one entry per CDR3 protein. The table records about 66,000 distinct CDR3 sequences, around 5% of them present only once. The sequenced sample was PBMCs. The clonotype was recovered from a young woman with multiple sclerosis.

The CDR3 sequence is CASSREGQSSYNEQFF. As DNA, the CDR3 is TGCGCCAGCAGCCGGGAGGGACAGAGCTCCTACAATGAGCAGTTCTTC. The chain joins TRBV5-1 to TRBJ2-1, with D possibly being TRBD2 (8 bases). Germline assignment: CDR1 SGHRS and CDR2 YFSETQ. The V gene lost 4 bases and the J gene lost 0 bases, with 14 bases spanning the gap. The CDR3 runs 16 residues.